One and the same sample provided the 18 T cell receptor beta chains below, sequenced in a study of brain metastases from non-small cell lung cancer. Sequenced by immunoSEQ multiplex PCR; TCRdb stores in-frame clones only, minus some. The sample includes around 2,700 clones, under 85% seen only once; the top ten take roughly two fifths. Source material: tissue from a brain metastasis. These TCRs come from a donor aged 40 or over with non-small cell lung cancer.

With regard to this clone: A junction end diverges from the germline sequence, so it may reflect a read error. The V gene is TRBV6-5, the J gene TRBJ2-7; the D gene is possibly TRBD2 (5 bases). This CDR3 has 14 amino acids. The V gene's germline CDR1 is MNHEY and CDR2 SVGAGI. This chain's CDR3 is CASSFSGVAYEQYF. The DNA for the CDR3 is TGTGCCAGTAGTTTCTCCGGGGTGGCCTACGAGCAGTACTTC.

The gene calls are TRBV7-2 and TRBJ2-5, with 7 nucleotides matching TRBD1. The ends lost 1 base at V and 4 bases at J; junction bases unmatched: 6. Germline V gene data show CDR1 as SGHTA and CDR2 as FQGNSA. There are 15 residues in the CDR3. The CDR3 DNA is TGTGCCAGCAGCTTAGATCAAGGGGGCCCAGAGACCCAGTACTTC. Its protein is CASSLDQGGPETQYF.

This CDR3 is CASSQDARGMIAYEQYF. CDR3 bases: TGCGCCAGCAGCCAAGATGCGAGGGGGATGATCGCCTACGAGCAGTACTTC. The chain recombines TRBV4-3 with TRBJ2-7, with D possibly TRBD1 on 6 matching bases. Germline values: CDR1 LGHNA, CDR2 YSLEER. The V gene lost 0 bases and the J gene lost 2 bases, with 17 bases spanning the gap. The CDR3 contains 17 residues.

This chain links TRBV5-5 with TRBJ2-6; possible D gene TRBD2, 5 bases. CDR1 SGHKS and CDR2 YYEKEE come from the germline V gene (reference sequence). V was pared by 3 bases and J by 0 bases, with 13 bases between. The CDR3 runs 17 residues. For the CDR3, the DNA is TGTGCCAGCAGCTCACTTCACCGGGGCTCTGGGGCCAACGTCCTGACTTTC. The encoded protein is CASSSLHRGSGANVLTF.

This clone came up once. The chain has TRBV10-3 and TRBJ2-6, with 7 bases identical to TRBD1. After removal of 0 bases from V and 0 bases from J, the junction contained 5 bases not matched to a gene. Germline CDR1 reads ENHRY; CDR2 reads SYGVKD. This CDR3 has 18 amino acids. The CDR3 reads CAISESGQSSSGANVLTF. DNA of the CDR3: TGTGCCATCAGTGAGTCGGGACAGAGCAGCTCTGGGGCCAACGTCCTGACTTTC.

The chain joins TRBV11-3 to TRBJ2-1; D call uncertain. The CDR3 runs 13 residues. The V and J ends lost 0 bases and 5 bases respectively, with 5 bases between them. Germline loops: CDR1 SGHNT, CDR2 YENEEA. Here the CDR3 DNA reads TGTGCCAGCAGCTTAGATCTCGACAATGAGCAGTTCTTC. Its translation: CASSLDLDNEQFF.

The sample holds one count of this clone. J is TRBJ1-2 and V is TRBV2; no clear D. V lost 5 bases, J lost 1 base, and 8 bases lay in between. Germline CDR1 is SNHLY and CDR2 is FYNNEI. The CDR3 totals 13 residues. CDR3 amino acids: CASSLQFNYGYTF. As DNA, the CDR3 is TGTGCCAGCAGTTTGCAATTTAACTATGGCTACACCTTC.

J is TRBJ2-2 and V is TRBV14; no clear D gene. The germline V gene has CDR1 SGHDN and CDR2 FVKESK. V was clipped by 2 bases and J by 4 bases, with 5 bases between them. CDR3 size: 13 residues. This CDR3 reads CASSQYFTGELFF. DNA for the CDR3: TGTGCCAGCAGCCAATACTTCACCGGGGAGCTGTTTTTT.

The chain employs TRBV5-4 and TRBJ2-4; unclear D gene. CDR1 is SGHNT, CDR2 YYREEE, per germline (reference sequence). This CDR3 comprises 14 residues. The V and J ends lost 1 base and 6 bases respectively, with 11 bases between them. The CDR3 region has the DNA TGTGCCAGCAGCTTGTACGGTAGTTTAAACATTCAGTACTTC. Translated: CASSLYGSLNIQYF.

This clone occurred a few times. V gene TRBV19 combines with J gene TRBJ1-2, with TRBD1 matching 7 bases. Looked up from germline, CDR1 is LNHDA and CDR2 is SQIVND (reference sequence). The CDR3 extends over 13 amino acids. V shed 5 bases, J shed 6 bases, and the junction held 6 bases outside the gene matches. The chain's CDR3 is CASSVTGTHGYTF. The CDR3 DNA follows: TGTGCCAGTAGTGTGACAGGGACCCATGGCTACACCTTC.

The genes are TRBV2 and TRBJ1-2; D uncertain. CDR1 is SNHLY, CDR2 FYNNEI, per germline. The CDR3 has 14 amino acids. Deletions cut 5 bases from V and 3 bases from J, with 13 bases between. CDR3 bases: TGTGCCAGCAGTAAAAACCGGGCCGACTATGGCTACACCTTC. Translated: CASSKNRADYGYTF.

The gene calls are TRBV29-1 and TRBJ1-1; D is perhaps TRBD1 (5 bases). Germline-derived CDR1 and CDR2 are SQVTM and ANQGSEA. The CDR3 runs 12 residues. V was trimmed by 7 bases and J by 1 base, leaving 10 bases between them. The chain's CDR3 is CSGGRTNTEAFF. The DNA for the CDR3 is TGCAGCGGGGGACGGACGAACACTGAAGCTTTCTTT. The whole variable domain, remainder taken from reference TRBV29-1 and TRBJ1-1, is SAVISQKPSRDICQRGTSLTIQCQVDSQVTMMFWYRQQPGQSLTLIATANQGSEATYESGFVIDKFPISRPNLTFSTLTVSNMSPEDSSIYLCSGGRTNTEAFFGQGTRLTVV.

The chain couples TRBV6-5 to TRBJ2-6; a weak D match, TRBD2 (5 bases). V was shortened by 2 bases and J by 4 bases, with 6 bases between the two germline ends. The CDR3 length is 14 residues. CDR1 is MNHEY and CDR2 is SVGAGI in the germline V gene. As DNA, the CDR3 is TGTGCCAGCAGTTACACGGGAGGGGCCAACGTCCTGACTTTC. Translated: CASSYTGGANVLTF.

The V call is TRBV19, the J call TRBJ1-1; perhaps TRBD1 as D (5 bases). The CDR3 has 14 residues. V lost 3 bases and J 6 bases, leaving 14 bases between the germline ends. CDR1 is LNHDA, CDR2 SQIVND, per germline (reference sequence). CDR3 in amino acids: CASSIRGPVAEAFF. In DNA, the CDR3 is TGTGCCAGTAGTATTAGGGGCCCTGTAGCTGAAGCTTTCTTT. The full variable domain, its missing parts supplied by reference TRBV19 and TRBJ1-1, is DGGITQSPKYLFRKEGQNVTLSCEQNLNHDAMYWYRQDPGQGLRLIYYSQIVNDFQKGDIAEGYSVSREKKESFPLTVTSAQKNPTAFYLCASSIRGPVAEAFFGQGTRLTVV.

The CDR3 DNA reads TGTGCCAGCAGCGTAGGGGACGCAAATCAGCCCCAGCATTTT. Encoded protein: CASSVGDANQPQHF. The J gene is TRBJ1-5, the V gene TRBV9, with D tentatively TRBD1 (5 bases). Germline V gene lookup returns CDR1 SGDLS and CDR2 YYNGEE. V lost 0 bases, J lost 4 bases, and 8 bases lay in between. The CDR3 is 14 amino acids.

The CDR3 coding sequence is TGTGCCAGCAGTTATCTTATCGGGACAGGCTATGGCTACACCTTC. It encodes CASSYLIGTGYGYTF. V usage is TRBV6-6 and J usage is TRBJ1-2; 8 bases align to TRBD1. Germline V CDR1 and CDR2: MNHNY, SVGAGI (reference sequence). The CDR3 has 15 residues. With V trimmed by 3 bases and J by 4 bases, 7 bases remained unmatched.

A note on this clone: The junction and the germline gene differ at one end; a read error may be behind it. This rearrangement joins TRBV7-2 to TRBJ1-1; possibly TRBD1 for D (5 bases). Per the germline V gene, CDR1 is SGHTA and CDR2 is FQGNSA. This CDR3 region has 14 residues. The CDR3: CASSLRLGGPEAFF. In nucleotides, the CDR3 is TGTGCCAGCAGCTTAAGGTTGGGGGGTCCTGAAGCTTTTTTT. The full variable domain, with the rest looked up from reference TRBV7-2 and TRBJ1-1, is GAGVSQSPSNKVTEKGKDVELRCDPISGHTALYWYRQSLGQGLEFLIYFQGNSAPDKSGLPSDRFSAERTGGSVSTLTIQRTQQEDSAVYLCASSLRLGGPEAFFGQGTRLTVV.

The chain couples TRBV9 to TRBJ2-3; D gene unclear. With 1 base removed from V and 1 base from J, the gap between germline ends came to 4 bases. The CDR3 consists of 13 residues. Germline-derived CDR1 and CDR2 are SGDLS and YYNGEE. CDR3 DNA: TGTGCCAGCAGCGTAACGGGCACAGATACGCAGTATTTT. Residues: CASSVTGTDTQYF.